This T cell receptor beta chain was profiled in a study of blood T cell repertoires in COVID-19. Overall study: T cells, B-cell-depleted T cells, or PBMCs provided the cDNA or gDNA that served as material.

Study processing details: Estimates of nucleated cell counts were drawn from the amplification of reference gene primers. TCRdb's copy holds only in-frame clones and misses some; the assay was immunoSEQ multiplex PCR. D and trimming were read from the DNA, whereas the V and J calls and clone size are those reported in that table. The data contain 100,000 to 150,000 clones, roughly two thirds of them singletons. The CDR3 totals 14 residues. Germline CDR1 SGHNT, CDR2 YYREEE (reference sequence). V was shortened by 2 bases and J by 1 base, with 4 bases between the two germline ends. The material sequenced was peripheral blood. The chain joins TRBV5-4 to TRBJ2-6; no definite D call. This receptor was obtained from a woman aged 70-85 years with acute or convalescent COVID-19. CDR3 in amino acids: CASSFLSGANVLTF. The DNA of the CDR3 is TGTGCCAGCAGCTTCTTATCTGGGGCCAACGTCCTGACTTTC.